The next 12 T cell receptor beta chains were all read from a single sample in a study of T cells in women clearing cervical HPV infection. Only in-frame clones appear in the TCRdb table, and some are missing; sequencing was by immunoSEQ multiplex PCR. The sample totals around 16,000 clones. The sequencing input was blood buffy coat. These receptors came from a woman between 18 and 69 years old with a cervical HPV16 infection that either progressed to CIN3+ or cleared (not recorded which).

Of note for this clone: Read sequence stops 3 residues before the CDR3 end, and the germline J gene provides the missing end. The chain employs TRBV20-1 and TRBJ2-7; maybe TRBD2 (6 bases). Germline CDR1 reads DFQATT; CDR2 reads SNEGSKA (reference sequence). Trimming shortened V by 3 bases and J by 4 bases, and 7 bases separated the two germline ends. The CDR3 extends over 11 amino acids. The part of the CDR3 DNA that was read is TGCAGTGCTAGTGGGGGGTACGAG. Residues: CSASGGYE. The full CDR3 protein reads CSASGGYEQYF.

With respect to this clone: The read terminates 3 residues before the CDR3 end, so the remaining end is supplied by the germline J gene. This chain uses TRBV14 with TRBJ1-1; TRBD1 matches 7 bases. V was pared by 2 bases and J by 6 bases, with 6 bases of the junction left unmatched. Germline V gives CDR1 SGHDN, CDR2 FVKESK. The CDR3 runs 14 residues. CDR3 bases read: TGTGCCAGCAGCCAAAGACAGGGTGGCGCTGAA. Its translation: CASSQRQGGAE. The whole CDR3 is CASSQRQGGAEAFF. The full variable domain, rest sourced from reference TRBV14 and TRBJ1-1, is EAGVTQFPSHSVIEKGQTVTLRCDPISGHDNLYWYRRVMGKEIKFLLHFVKESKQDESGMPNNRFLAERTGGTYSTLKVQPAELEDSGVYFCASSQRQGGAEAFFGQGTRLTVV.

With respect to this clone: The DNA ends 3 residues before the CDR3 does, and the rest of the CDR3 is filled in from the germline J gene. The chain employs TRBV7-3 and TRBJ2-6; the D gene is possibly TRBD2 (6 bases). Germline V gene data show CDR1 as SGHTA and CDR2 as FQGTGA. V dropped 0 bases and J dropped 1 base, with 13 bases sitting between them. This CDR3 comprises 18 residues. CDR3 residues: CASSLTPVRGSGANVLTF. The sequenced CDR3 bases are TGTGCCAGCAGCTTAACGCCCGTTCGGGGGTCTGGGGCCAACGTC.

Of note for this clone: The read finishes 3 residues shy of the CDR3 end, and the germline J gene is used to complete it. The V gene is TRBV20-1, the J gene TRBJ2-7; D gene unclear. CDR1 DFQATT and CDR2 SNEGSKA come from the germline V gene (reference sequence). Trimming took 1 base from V and 2 from J, leaving 9 bases between them. This CDR3 is 13 amino acids long. CDR3 residues: CSARVREPYEQYF. Incomplete CDR3 DNA: TGCAGTGCTAGAGTTCGAGAGCCCTACGAG.

Notes on this clone: The read terminates 3 residues before the CDR3 end, so the remaining end is supplied by the germline J gene. This sequence joins TRBV5-5 and TRBJ1-6; D is perhaps TRBD1 (6 bases). Germline CDR1 is SGHKS and CDR2 is YYEKEE (reference sequence). CDR3 length: 14 residues. With 3 bases removed from V and 9 bases from J, the gap between germline ends came to 13 bases. The CDR3 is CASSWGHIASPLHF. CDR3 DNA, as far as it was read: TGTGCCAGCAGCTGGGGGCATATTGCTTCACCC. Full variable domain (missing parts from reference TRBV5-5 and TRBJ1-6): DAGVTQSPTHLIKTRGQQVTLRCSPISGHKSVSWYQQVLGQGPQFIFQYYEKEERGRGNFPDRFSARQFPNYSSELNVNALLLGDSALYLCASSWGHIASPLHFGNGTRLTVT.

In regard to this clone: The CDR3 end falls 3 residues outside the read, so it is completed with the germline J gene. The chain links TRBV7-6 to TRBJ2-3; tentatively, D is TRBD1 (5 bases). Trimming cost V 3 bases and J 0 bases, with 16 bases left between them. The germline V gene has CDR1 SGHVS and CDR2 FNYEAQ. The CDR3 has 17 residues. The DNA read from the CDR3 is TGTGCCAGCAGCTTTGGTATAGGGGATGGTAGCACAGATACG. Translating gives CASSFGIGDGSTDT. The entire CDR3 sequence reads CASSFGIGDGSTDTQYF.

A word on this clone: The CDR3 end is not reached by the read, which stops 3 residues before it; the germline J gene fills it in. The V gene is TRBV7-2, the J gene TRBJ1-1, with D unresolved. V was clipped by 5 bases and J by 5 bases, with 15 bases between them. The CDR3 is 14 residues long. CDR1 and CDR2 (germline): SGHTA, FQGNSA. The DNA read from the CDR3 is TGTGCCAGCAGCCCCTTACCGGACTCGACTGAA. It yields the protein CASSPLPDSTE. The whole CDR3 sequence reads CASSPLPDSTEAFF.

Concerning this clone itself: With the read ending 3 residues before the CDR3 end, the germline J gene is used to fill in that end. This rearrangement joins TRBV11-3 to TRBJ2-7; 9 positions agree with TRBD1. The CDR3 sequence is 15 residues long. From germline, CDR1 is SGHNT and CDR2 YENEEA. Trimming at V came to 4 bases and at J to 4 bases, leaving 8 bases not matched to a gene. The CDR3 reads CASSYGTGMIYEQYF. CDR3 DNA, as far as it was read: TGTGCCAGCAGCTACGGGACAGGGATGATTTACGAG. Drawing the rest from reference TRBV11-3 and TRBJ2-7, the complete variable domain is EAGVVQSPRYKIIEKKQPVAFWCNPISGHNTLYWYLQNLGQGPELLIRYENEEAVDDSQLPKDRFSAERLKGVDSTLKIQPAELGDSAVYLCASSYGTGMIYEQYFGPGTRLTVT.

Comments on this clone: A read error may produce the germline difference seen at one junction end. The part of the CDR3 DNA that was read is TGTGCTAGCAGCCCGGACAGGTTTAGTGAAAAA. This gives the protein CASSPDRFSEK. In full, the CDR3 is CASSPDRFSEKLFF. The J gene is TRBJ1-4, the V gene TRBV7-7; 7 nucleotides agree with TRBD1. The read stops 3 residues short of the end of the CDR3; the missing end is completed from the germline J gene. The CDR3 runs to 14 residues. Germline assignment: CDR1 SSHAT and CDR2 FNYEAQ (reference sequence).

As regards this clone: The read ends 3 residues shy of where the CDR3 ends; the end is completed using the germline J gene. The V gene is TRBV2, the J gene TRBJ1-5; 8 bases are shared with TRBD1. The V gene end was trimmed by 7 bases and the J gene end by 6 bases; junction bases not matched to a gene: 11. The CDR3 contains 15 residues. The germline gives CDR1 SNHLY, CDR2 FYNNEI. CDR3 DNA, as far as it was read: TGTGCCAGCACCAAGGACGACAGGGGACCTCAGCCC. It encodes CASTKDDRGPQP. The CDR3 reads in full as CASTKDDRGPQPQHF.

Turning to this clone: The read gets to within 3 residues of the CDR3 end, and the germline J gene fills in the rest. The chain links TRBV5-6 to TRBJ1-2; D remains ambiguous. The CDR3 extends over 13 amino acids. The ends were cut back, 0 bases at V and 4 bases at J, with 7 bases in the middle. Germline lookup yields CDR1 SGHDT and CDR2 YYEEEE. CDR3 sequence: CASSLAQSYGYTF. Partial CDR3 DNA: TGTGCCAGCAGCTTGGCCCAGTCCTATGGC.

A remark on this clone: Read sequence stops 3 residues before the CDR3 end, and the germline J gene provides the missing end. The chain recombines TRBV5-1 with TRBJ2-5; 7 bases line up with TRBD1. V was clipped by 5 bases and J by 4 bases; unmatched bases: 8. The CDR3 is made up of 14 amino acids. From germline, CDR1 is SGHRS and CDR2 YFSETQ. The CDR3 reads CASSQPRQGETQYF. The sequenced CDR3 bases are TGCGCCAGCAGTCAGCCAAGACAGGGAGAGACC.